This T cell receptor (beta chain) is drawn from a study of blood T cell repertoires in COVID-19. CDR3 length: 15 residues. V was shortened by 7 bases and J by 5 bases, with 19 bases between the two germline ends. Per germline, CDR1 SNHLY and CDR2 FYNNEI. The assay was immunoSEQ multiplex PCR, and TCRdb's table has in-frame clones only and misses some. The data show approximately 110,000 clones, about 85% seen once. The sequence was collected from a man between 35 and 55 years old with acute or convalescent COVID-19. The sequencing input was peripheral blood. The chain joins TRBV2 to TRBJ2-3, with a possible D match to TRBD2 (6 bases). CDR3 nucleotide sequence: TGTGCCAGCAACTTAGATAGCGGTGGATTAGATACGCAGTATTTT. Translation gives CASNLDSGGLDTQYF.